The rows below give T cell receptor beta chains drawn from one sample of a study of cytomegalovirus exposure and HLA in healthy donors. Here immunoSEQ multiplex PCR was the method, and the copy in TCRdb shows in-frame clones only, minus some. The sample shows 150,000 to 200,000 clones, nearly 80% of them seen only once. Sequenced material: PBMCs. These receptors were obtained from a woman aged 50 to 65 in good health and CMV-seropositive. CDR3s include the opening cysteine and the closing phenylalanine or tryptophan. The D gene is left open where the match is weak. Size is stated for part of the rows, as once, few or many counts, or as a class when the clone is expanded.

v_call	d_call	clone_size	j_call	cdr3_aa	cdr3_nt
TRBV7-6	NA	NA	TRBJ2-5	CASSLETAQETQYF	TGTGCCAGCAGCTTAGAGACAGCCCAAGAGACCCAGTACTTC
TRBV5-4	TRBD2	few	TRBJ2-7	CASSLDSSGGSEQYF	TGTGCCAGCAGCCTGGACAGTAGCGGGGGGAGCGAGCAGTACTTC
TRBV19	TRBD1	NA	TRBJ1-5	CASSIPGRGSNQPQHF	TGTGCCAGTAGTATTCCCGGCAGGGGGAGCAATCAGCCCCAGCATTTT
TRBV16	NA	NA	TRBJ2-7	CASSQLGVAEQYF	TGTGCCAGCAGCCAACTCGGGGTGGCGGAGCAGTACTTC
TRBV10-1	NA	NA	TRBJ1-1	CASSEGQGGLTEAFF	TGCGCCAGCAGTGAGGGGCAGGGAGGGCTCACTGAAGCTTTCTTT
TRBV7-9	NA	NA	TRBJ1-2	CASSSGQNYGYTF	TGTGCCAGCAGCTCTGGACAAAATTATGGCTACACCTTC
TRBV21-1	NA	NA	TRBJ1-2	CASSETGDNGYTF	TGTGCCAGCAGCGAAACGGGGGATAACGGCTACACCTTC
TRBV2	NA	NA	TRBJ2-3	CASSSNRDSLSTDTQYF	TGTGCCAGCAGTTCCAATCGGGACTCCTTGAGCACAGATACGCAGTATTTT
TRBV6-1	TRBD1	NA	TRBJ2-2	CASRSTGDKTGELFF	TGTGCCAGCAGATCGACAGGGGACAAAACCGGGGAGCTGTTTTTT
TRBV19	NA	NA	TRBJ1-1	CASSMGGLNTEAFF	TGTGCCAGTAGTATGGGGGGACTGAACACTGAAGCTTTCTTT
TRBV4-3	NA	NA	TRBJ2-7	CASSQDRGGISYEQYF	TGCGCCAGCAGCCAAGATCGAGGGGGAATCTCCTACGAGCAGTACTTC
TRBV18	TRBD1	NA	TRBJ1-6	CASSRSRGQDSPLHF	TGTGCCAGCTCACGTTCTAGGGGGCAGGATTCACCCCTCCACTTT
TRBV5-4	NA	NA	TRBJ2-7	CASSLGVGTATYEQYF	TGTGCCAGCAGCTTGGGGGTAGGGACTGCCACCTACGAGCAGTACTTC
TRBV2	NA	NA	TRBJ2-7	CASEQSDSYEQYF	TGTGCCAGCGAACAGTCTGACTCCTACGAGCAGTACTTC
TRBV28	TRBD2	NA	TRBJ2-7	CASSSKESQLAGVRYEQYF	TGTGCCAGCAGTTCCAAAGAATCCCAACTAGCGGGAGTTCGTTACGAGCAGTACTTC
TRBV25-1	TRBD1	NA	TRBJ2-1	CASTSDRVLLF	TGTGCCAGCACCTCGGACAGGGTTTTGCTCTTC
TRBV7-9	TRBD1	NA	TRBJ1-2	CASSPGTDYYGYTF	TGTGCCAGCAGCCCCGGGACAGACTACTATGGCTACACCTTC
TRBV14	TRBD1	few	TRBJ1-1	CASSLSRGRTEAFF	TGTGCCAGCAGCCTCTCCAGGGGGCGAACTGAAGCTTTCTTT
TRBV5-1	TRBD1	NA	TRBJ2-5	CASSSSATTGGETQYF	TGCGCCAGCAGCTCGTCCGCTACGACAGGGGGAGAGACCCAGTACTTC
TRBV19	NA	once	TRBJ1-1	CASSSESGGLLNTEAFF	TGTGCCAGTAGTAGTGAAAGCGGCGGTTTGCTGAACACTGAAGCTTTCTTT
TRBV5-4	NA	NA	TRBJ2-7	CASSLIGGNDEQYF	TGTGCCAGCAGCCTCATCGGGGGTAACGACGAGCAGTACTTC
TRBV4-1	TRBD2	NA	TRBJ2-7	CASSQDVGGTAGYEQYF	TGCGCCAGCAGCCAAGACGTGGGGGGGACGGCGGGATACGAGCAGTACTTC
TRBV2	TRBD2	NA	TRBJ2-1	CASSTGTSIHNEQFF	TGTGCCAGCAGCACCGGGACTAGTATTCACAATGAGCAGTTCTTC
TRBV28	TRBD1	NA	TRBJ1-6	CASSSTGIRSPLHF	TGTGCCAGCAGCTCGACAGGGATCCGATCACCCCTCCACTTT
TRBV5-6	TRBD2	few	TRBJ2-1	CASRGLAGGNEQFF	TGTGCCAGCAGGGGACTAGCGGGGGGGAATGAGCAGTTCTTC
TRBV2	NA	few	TRBJ2-7	CASSEYYEQYF	TGTGCCAGCAGTGAGTACTACGAGCAGTACTTC